The source of this T cell receptor beta chain is a study of control samples from healthy donors and cancer patients (dated by TCRdb to the early 2020s). Library preparation was by the immunoSEQ multiplex PCR assay. TCRdb limited this immuneACCESS table to in-frame rearrangements with V and J called. A share of clones is missing; checked studies link under half to unresolved V genes, and the rest is unexplained. The sample data list about 120,000 clones, and approximately 90% of these were observed just once. Over 2% of the sample is taken by the ten largest. A word on this clone: Its binding antigen is unknown. The record has no base qualities; no much larger clone is one base away.

A distance of 11 bases separates the germline ends of V and J, which lose 5 bases and 8 bases respectively. The CDR3 measures 12 amino acids from cysteine to phenylalanine. The read is trimmed to its CDR3 DNA, 36 bases read in frame from base 1. CDR1 and CDR2 (WNHNN, SYGVQD) derive from the germline V gene (reference sequence). The sequenced sample was blood. The TCR comes from a woman aged 65 to 85 in good health. This chain joins TRBV10-1 to TRBJ2-3, with a weak D call of TRBD2 (6 bases match). The CDR3 amino acid sequence is: CASSQTRATQYF. The DNA is TGCGCCAGCAGTCAGACTAGAGCTACGCAGTATTTT.